The rows below give T cell receptor beta chains drawn from one sample of a study of T cells after somatic rescue of genetic block. The repertoire was sequenced with immunoSEQ multiplex PCR; TCRdb's copy has only in-frame clones and lacks some. The profile shows some 90,000 clones, approximately 90% of them singletons. What was sequenced was peripheral blood mononuclear cells (PBMCs). These receptor sequences come from a young woman. Each CDR3 is given with its conserved first and last residue. A D gene is named only where the DNA matches it firmly. For some rows the clone size is stated as once, few or many, or as a class when expanded; others skip it.

V gene,J gene,clone size,D gene,CDR3 protein,CDR3 DNA
TRBV28,TRBJ2-1,.,TRBD2,CASSFRGAGGPNEQFF,TGTGCCAGCAGTTTTCGAGGAGCGGGAGGGCCGAATGAGCAGTTCTTC
TRBV6-5,TRBJ2-5,.,TRBD2,CASRPERGFHETQYF,TGTGCCAGCAGACCAGAGCGGGGGTTCCACGAGACCCAGTACTTC
TRBV19,TRBJ2-7,.,TRBD1,CASSIFPSGQGYEQYF,TGTGCCAGTAGTATCTTTCCTTCGGGACAGGGCTACGAGCAGTACTTC
TRBV2,TRBJ1-5,.,.,CASSVPGLGQPQHF,TGTGCCAGCAGCGTCCCGGGACTTGGTCAGCCCCAGCATTTT
TRBV28,TRBJ2-1,.,TRBD2,CASSPGLGDNEQFF,TGTGCCAGCAGTCCAGGACTAGGCGACAATGAGCAGTTCTTC
TRBV2,TRBJ2-1,.,TRBD1,CASSWDRGNEQFF,TGTGCCAGCAGTTGGGACAGGGGGAATGAGCAGTTCTTC
TRBV6-1,TRBJ2-6,.,.,CASSVGPGGSGANVLTF,TGTGCCAGCAGTGTGGGCCCAGGTGGCTCTGGGGCCAACGTCCTGACTTTC
TRBV9,TRBJ1-5,.,.,CASSVGQFDQPQHF,TGTGCCAGCAGCGTGGGACAATTCGATCAGCCCCAGCATTTT
TRBV5-4,TRBJ2-6,.,.,CASSLVGVGSGANVLTF,TGTGCCAGCAGCTTGGTGGGGGTGGGCTCTGGGGCCAACGTCCTGACTTTC
TRBV27,TRBJ1-5,.,.,CASSLVRGEPQHF,TGTGCCAGCAGTTTGGTCAGGGGAGAGCCCCAGCATTTT
TRBV28,TRBJ1-2,.,TRBD1,CASSLSVVQGGSYF,TGTGCCAGCAGTCTTTCCGTCGTACAGGGGGGATCCTATTTC
TRBV5-1,TRBJ2-3,.,TRBD2,CASSLELAGADTQYF,TGCGCCAGCAGCTTGGAACTAGCGGGAGCAGATACGCAGTATTTT
TRBV5-1,TRBJ1-2,.,.,CASSLKRDGYTF,TGCGCCAGCAGCTTGAAGCGAGATGGCTACACCTTC
TRBV28,TRBJ1-1,.,.,CATLGGEYSEAFF,TGTGCCACCCTAGGGGGAGAATACTCTGAAGCTTTCTTT
TRBV9,TRBJ2-1,.,TRBD2,CASSVEGLAPSSYNEQFF,TGTGCCAGCAGCGTAGAGGGACTAGCGCCAAGCTCCTACAATGAGCAGTTCTTC
TRBV11-3,TRBJ2-2,.,TRBD2,CASRISGTRDGELFF,TGTGCCAGCAGGATAAGCGGGACCAGGGACGGGGAGCTGTTTTTT
TRBV5-4,TRBJ2-3,.,.,CASSFQTTEPLADTQYF,TGTGCCAGCAGCTTCCAAACGACCGAACCTTTGGCAGATACGCAGTATTTT
TRBV25-1,TRBJ1-2,.,.,CASSENGYYGYTF,TGTGCCAGCAGTGAGAACGGATACTATGGCTACACCTTC
TRBV5-1,TRBJ2-3,.,.,CASSPQGTTDTQYF,TGCGCCAGCAGCCCGCAAGGTACCACAGATACGCAGTATTTT
TRBV27,TRBJ1-4,.,.,CASSRGVYEKLFF,TGTGCCAGTTCCCGAGGGGTATACGAAAAACTGTTTTTT
TRBV7-9,TRBJ1-1,.,TRBD1,CASSAPTGADTEAFF,TGTGCCAGCAGCGCACCCACAGGGGCGGACACTGAAGCTTTCTTT
TRBV30,TRBJ2-3,.,.,CAWSRDRTDTQYF,TGTGCCTGGAGTCGGGACCGAACAGATACGCAGTATTTT
TRBV5-8,TRBJ1-1,.,.,CASSRPRASTDTEAFF,TGTGCCAGCAGCCGTCCTCGGGCCTCAACGGACACTGAAGCTTTCTTT
TRBV7-9,TRBJ2-2,once,.,CASSLNAGSGELFF,TGTGCCAGCAGCTTAAATGCAGGCTCCGGGGAGCTGTTTTTT
TRBV9,TRBJ2-2,.,TRBD2,CASGTGTSDTGELFF,TGTGCCAGCGGCACCGGGACTAGCGACACCGGGGAGCTGTTTTTT
TRBV11-2,TRBJ1-1,.,.,CASRSQGDTEAFF,TGTGCCAGCAGGTCCCAGGGTGACACTGAAGCTTTCTTT
TRBV7-6,TRBJ1-1,.,.,CASSQDLNTEAFF,TGTGCCAGCAGCCAGGATTTGAACACTGAAGCTTTCTTT
TRBV28,TRBJ1-5,.,TRBD1,CASSRQGGWGNQPQHF,TGTGCCAGCAGTAGACAGGGCGGTTGGGGCAATCAGCCCCAGCATTTT
TRBV10-3,TRBJ1-4,.,.,CATHRGPGSTEKLFF,TGTGCCACCCACCGGGGTCCGGGTTCCACAGAAAAACTGTTTTTT
TRBV19,TRBJ2-7,.,TRBD1,CASRDREAYEQYF,TGTGCCAGTAGGGACAGGGAGGCATACGAGCAGTACTTC
TRBV2,TRBJ2-1,.,.,CAKDKYNVGQFF,TGTGCCAAGGACAAATACAATGTGGGGCAGTTCTTC
TRBV27,TRBJ1-5,.,.,CASSWLRDISTGGNQPQHF,TGTGCCAGCAGTTGGCTCCGGGACATAAGCACGGGGGGCAATCAGCCCCAGCATTTT
TRBV10-2,TRBJ1-1,.,TRBD1,CASSLQGPSTEAFF,TGCGCCAGCAGCCTACAGGGGCCTAGCACTGAAGCTTTCTTT
TRBV6-1,TRBJ2-7,.,TRBD2,CASKPPPGTSDEQYF,TGTGCCAGCAAGCCCCCGCCAGGGACTAGCGACGAGCAGTACTTC
TRBV7-2,TRBJ1-5,.,.,CASSLSGDSPQHF,TGTGCCAGCAGCTTATCAGGCGACAGTCCCCAGCATTTT
TRBV11-2,TRBJ2-7,.,.,CASSLHEQYF,TGTGCCAGCAGCTTACACGAGCAGTACTTC
TRBV5-1,TRBJ2-7,.,.,CASSFSHSSPYEQYF,TGCGCCAGCAGCTTTTCCCATTCATCCCCCTACGAGCAGTACTTC
TRBV13,TRBJ2-7,.,TRBD1,CASSPRQGAHEQYF,TGTGCCAGCAGCCCGCGACAGGGTGCACACGAGCAGTACTTC
TRBV11-2,TRBJ2-5,.,.,CASSLLWTPQETQYF,TGTGCCAGCAGCTTGCTTTGGACTCCCCAAGAGACCCAGTACTTC
TRBV5-6,TRBJ2-7,.,.,CASNLGGRGYEQYF,TGTGCCAGCAACCTTGGGGGCAGGGGCTACGAGCAGTACTTC
TRBV5-8,TRBJ2-7,.,.,CASSPDGSYEQYF,TGTGCCAGCAGCCCGGACGGATCCTACGAGCAGTACTTC
TRBV7-8,TRBJ2-7,.,.,CASSYHGTAGFNEQYF,TGTGCCAGCAGCTACCACGGGACCGCCGGTTTTAACGAGCAGTACTTC
TRBV5-1,TRBJ2-3,.,TRBD2,CASSVGLAGEGDTQYF,TGCGCCAGCAGCGTCGGACTAGCGGGAGAGGGAGATACGCAGTATTTT
TRBV4-3,TRBJ2-3,.,TRBD2,CASSPSLLAGGETDTQYF,TGCGCCAGCAGCCCCAGCCTCTTAGCGGGAGGGGAGACAGATACGCAGTATTTT
TRBV7-7,TRBJ2-5,.,TRBD2,CASSPRLAGVGETQYF,TGTGCTAGCAGCCCCAGACTAGCGGGAGTTGGAGAGACCCAGTACTTC
TRBV19,TRBJ1-5,.,TRBD1,CASSIGDRQNQPQHF,TGTGCCAGTAGTATAGGGGACAGACAAAATCAGCCCCAGCATTTT
TRBV18,TRBJ1-1,.,.,CASSPTSNTEAFF,TGTGCCAGCTCACCCACATCGAACACTGAAGCTTTCTTT
TRBV18,TRBJ2-1,.,.,CASSPGLGGHNEQFF,TGTGCCAGCTCACCAGGGCTAGGGGGTCACAATGAGCAGTTCTTC
TRBV19,TRBJ2-2,.,TRBD2,CASSIRRERSPGELFF,TGTGCCAGTAGTATTAGGCGGGAGAGATCTCCCGGGGAGCTGTTTTTT
TRBV5-1,TRBJ2-2,.,TRBD2,CASSLTDAGGSRFTGELFF,TGCGCCAGCAGCTTGACTGATGCGGGAGGATCGAGGTTCACCGGGGAGCTGTTTTTT
TRBV10-3,TRBJ2-3,.,TRBD2,CAIRPRLAGGVWTDTQYF,TGTGCCATCAGACCGAGACTAGCGGGAGGAGTTTGGACAGATACGCAGTATTTT
TRBV11-3,TRBJ1-1,.,TRBD1,CASSQDREANPEAFF,TGTGCCAGCAGCCAGGACAGGGAAGCTAACCCTGAAGCTTTCTTT
TRBV30,TRBJ1-1,.,.,CAWSPRMDVRRQAFF,TGTGCCTGGAGTCCGCGAATGGACGTCCGGCGGCAAGCTTTCTTT